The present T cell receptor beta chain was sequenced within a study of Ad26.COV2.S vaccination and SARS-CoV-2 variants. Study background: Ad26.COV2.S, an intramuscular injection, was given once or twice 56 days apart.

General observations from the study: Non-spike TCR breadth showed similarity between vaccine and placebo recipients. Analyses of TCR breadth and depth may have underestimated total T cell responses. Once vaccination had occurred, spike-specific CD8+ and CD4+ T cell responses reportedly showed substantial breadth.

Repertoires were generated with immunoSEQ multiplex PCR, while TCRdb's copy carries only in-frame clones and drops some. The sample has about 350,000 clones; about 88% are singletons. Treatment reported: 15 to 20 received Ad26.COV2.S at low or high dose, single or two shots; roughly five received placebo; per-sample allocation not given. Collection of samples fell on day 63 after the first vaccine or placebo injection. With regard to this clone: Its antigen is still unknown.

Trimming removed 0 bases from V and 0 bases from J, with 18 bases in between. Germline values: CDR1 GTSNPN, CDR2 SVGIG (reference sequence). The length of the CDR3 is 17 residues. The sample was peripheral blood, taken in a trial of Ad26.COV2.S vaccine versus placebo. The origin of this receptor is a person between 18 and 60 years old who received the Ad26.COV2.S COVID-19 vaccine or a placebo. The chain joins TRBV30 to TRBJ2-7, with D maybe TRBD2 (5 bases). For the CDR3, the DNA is TGTGCCTGGAGTGTACCCCTTCGGGGAAAATACTCCTACGAGCAGTACTTC. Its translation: CAWSVPLRGKYSYEQYF.